These 25 T cell receptor beta chains were all obtained from the same sample, sequenced in a study of CD8+ T cells in alopecia areata. cDNA serving as the sequencing template came from extracted, reverse transcribed RNA. Generated by immunoSEQ multiplex PCR, the TCRdb table keeps only in-frame clones and is missing some. The sample is made up of over 100,000 clones, none counted only once. What was sequenced was lesional skin. These TCRs come from a C3H/HeJ mouse with alopecia areata. As its MHC haplotype, the strain has H2-k.

In its sample, this clone was seen many times. All gene names here are mouse names. The read terminates 4 residues ahead of where the CDR3 ends, so the germline J gene completes it. The rearrangement joins TRBV13-3 to TRBJ2-1, with TRBD2 matching over 11 bases. CDR1 NNHDY and CDR2 SYVADS come from the germline V gene. Unmatched junction bases numbered 4, after V lost 5 bases and J lost 6 bases. The CDR3 is 14 amino acids. Here the CDR3 reads CASRRTGGIAEQFF. Incomplete CDR3 DNA: TGTGCCAGCAGGAGGACTGGGGGGATTGCT.

Details on this clone: Genes and germline are mouse. The sequence runs out 4 residues before the end of the CDR3; the remainder is reconstructed from the germline J gene. This sequence joins TRBV13-3 and TRBJ2-1; 7 nucleotides agree with TRBD1. Germline V CDR1 and CDR2: NNHDY, SYVADS. Trimming took 4 bases from V and 4 from J; bases not matched to a gene: 11. This CDR3 is 16 amino acids long. CDR3 DNA, as far as it was read: TGTGCCAGCAGTCCTGAGGGGGACAGAATTTATGCT. Encoded protein: CASSPEGDRIYA. The CDR3 in its entirety is CASSPEGDRIYAEQFF.

For this clone: Gene names follow the mouse nomenclature. The CDR3 is cut off 4 residues early in the read; its end comes from the germline J gene. The chain is built from TRBV13-3 and TRBJ2-3; TRBD2 matches 10 bases. Germline CDR1 NNHDY, CDR2 SYVADS. J gave up 1 base and V 3 bases, and 5 bases lay outside the gene matches. The CDR3 has 16 amino acids. CDR3 DNA (partial): TGTGCCAGCAGTGGACTGGGGGGCGGGGGTGCAGAA. It is translated as CASSGLGGGGAE. The whole CDR3 sequence reads CASSGLGGGGAETLYF.

About this clone itself: Gene names are mouse gene names. The CDR3 is cut off 4 residues early in the read; its end comes from the germline J gene. Within the sample, other DNA sequences also encode this same CDR3. The chain has TRBV1 and TRBJ2-3; tentative D call: TRBD1 (6 bases). The CDR3 is 16 amino acids. Germline lookup yields CDR1 NSQYPW and CDR2 LRSPGD (reference sequence). Trimming shortened V by 0 bases and J by 0 bases, and 10 bases separated the two germline ends. The CDR3 region is CTCSADLGQSAETLYF. The part of the CDR3 DNA that was read is TGCACCTGCAGTGCAGATTTAGGACAGAGTGCAGAA.

This clone turned up a few times. Germline and genes here are mouse. The read stops 4 residues short of the end of the CDR3; the missing end is completed from the germline J gene. V is TRBV31 and J is TRBJ2-1, with a possible D match to TRBD2 (7 bases). This CDR3 is built from 14 residues. Germline V gene data show CDR1 as GKSSPN and CDR2 as SITVG. The CDR3 loop is CAWSSGGGGAEQFF. CDR3 bases read: TGTGCCTGGAGTTCTGGGGGAGGGGGGGCT.

In regard to this clone: Germline and genes here are mouse. The missing CDR3 end, 4 residues past where the read stops, is filled in from the germline J gene. The chain carries TRBV19 and TRBJ2-2; TRBD2 matches at 7 bases. V trimming: 6 bases; J trimming: 1 base; junction bases outside the gene matches: 3. The germline gives CDR1 FNHDT, CDR2 SITEND (reference sequence). This CDR3 contains 14 residues. The CDR3 sequence: CASNRLGNTGQLYF. CDR3 bases read: TGTGCCAGCAATCGACTGGGAAACACCGGG. Complete variable domain (other parts from reference TRBV19 and TRBJ2-2): GGIITQTPKFLIGQEGQKLTLKCQQNFNHDTMYWYRQDSGKGLRLIYYSITENDLQKGDLSEGYDASREKKSSFSLTVTSAQKNEMAVFLCASNRLGNTGQLYFGEGSKLTVL.

This clone was recorded a few times. The germline and genes are mouse ones. The read ends 4 residues before the CDR3 terminus; that terminus is restored from the germline J gene. The chain is built from TRBV13-3 and TRBJ1-2, with D perhaps matching TRBD1 (5 bases). Germline CDR1 is NNHDY and CDR2 is SYVADS. This CDR3 spans 14 amino acids. V was shortened by 3 bases and J by 4 bases, with 13 bases between the two germline ends. The part of the CDR3 DNA that was read is TGTGCCAGCAGTGCCGCCAGGGTAGGCTCC. Protein product: CASSAARVGS. The CDR3, in full, reads CASSAARVGSDYTF.

This clone has ten or more counts. Gene names refer to mouse genes. Read data end 4 residues before the CDR3 end; the end is taken from the germline J gene. The chain uses TRBV13-3 and TRBJ2-5; 8 nucleotides align to TRBD2. With 1 base clipped from V and 0 bases from J, the junction kept 4 bases outside the gene matches. Germline V gene sequence: CDR1 NNHDY, CDR2 SYVADS. The CDR3 extends over 16 amino acids. The CDR3 sequence: CASSDNTGGNQDTQYF. The part of the CDR3 DNA that was read is TGTGCCAGCAGTGATAATACTGGGGGTAACCAAGAC.

Concerning this clone itself: Mouse germline and gene names are used. The read terminates 4 residues ahead of where the CDR3 ends, so the germline J gene completes it. The J gene is TRBJ2-2, the V gene TRBV13-3; possibly TRBD1 for D (6 bases). Per germline, CDR1 NNHDY and CDR2 SYVADS. V lost 7 bases to trimming and J lost 3 bases, with 10 bases between them. CDR3 size: 13 residues. CDR3 DNA (partial): TGTGCCAGCCGGGACACTTACACCGGG. Protein product: CASRDTYTG. The full CDR3 reads CASRDTYTGQLYF.

A word on this clone: Gene labels here are mouse ones. With the read ending 4 residues before the CDR3 end, the germline J gene is used to fill in that end. V usage is TRBV13-3 and J usage is TRBJ2-3; TRBD2 matches 7 bases. The CDR3 length is 14 residues. Germline assignment: CDR1 NNHDY and CDR2 SYVADS. V lost 7 bases to trimming and J lost 0 bases; unmatched junction nucleotides: 5. This chain's CDR3 is CASAGGVSAETLYF. The CDR3 bases that were read are TGTGCCAGCGCTGGGGGAGTTAGTGCAGAA.

This clone was recorded many times. Mouse germline and gene names are used. The read stops 4 residues short of the end of the CDR3; the missing end is completed from the germline J gene. The chain joins TRBV13-3 to TRBJ1-4; possibly TRBD1 for D (6 bases). The CDR3 has 15 amino acids. Trimming pared 1 base from V and 5 bases from J, leaving 12 bases between. The germline gives CDR1 NNHDY, CDR2 SYVADS. CDR3 DNA, as far as it was read: TGTGCCAGCAGTGATCCGGGACAACTAAACGAA. It is translated as CASSDPGQLNE. The entire CDR3 protein is CASSDPGQLNERLFF.

This clone was seen a handful of times. Gene names refer to mouse genes. The read terminates 4 residues ahead of where the CDR3 ends, so the germline J gene completes it. The chain couples TRBV19 to TRBJ1-4; 7 bases align to TRBD1. This CDR3 comprises 15 residues. The V gene's germline CDR1 is FNHDT and CDR2 SITEND (reference sequence). V dropped 0 bases and J dropped 3; count of bases not matched to a gene: 2. CDR3 in amino acids: CASSIGGTANERLFF. The DNA read from the CDR3 is TGTGCCAGCAGTATAGGCGGGACAGCCAACGAA. Full variable domain (remainder filled in from reference TRBV19 and TRBJ1-4): GGIITQTPKFLIGQEGQKLTLKCQQNFNHDTMYWYRQDSGKGLRLIYYSITENDLQKGDLSEGYDASREKKSSFSLTVTSAQKNEMAVFLCASSIGGTANERLFFGHGTKLSVL.

About this clone itself: Gene names denote mouse genes. The CDR3 goes on 4 residues after the read ends, and that part is filled in from the germline J gene. The V gene is TRBV13-2, the J gene TRBJ1-1; 9 nucleotides line up with TRBD1. The CDR3 sequence is 14 residues long. V was clipped by 6 bases and J by 1 base; unmatched bases: 4. Germline V gene sequence: CDR1 NNHNN, CDR2 SYGAGS (reference sequence). The CDR3: CASVPGQGNTEVFF. The DNA read from the CDR3 is TGTGCCAGCGTCCCGGGACAGGGAAACACA.

This clone was seen only a few times. Any gene name here is a mouse gene name. Sequencing ends 4 residues short of the CDR3 end; the germline J gene provides the rest. The gene calls are TRBV17 and TRBJ2-1, with TRBD2 matching 8 bases. V dropped 0 bases and J dropped 6; count of bases not matched to a gene: 7. Germline assignment: CDR1 MNHDT and CDR2 YYDKIL. This CDR3 region has 16 residues. The CDR3 reads CASSRDRLGGFAEQFF. The covered CDR3 bases are TGTGCTAGCAGTAGAGATCGGCTGGGGGGATTTGCT.

To note about this clone: The genes and germline here are from mouse. Read coverage stops 4 residues before the CDR3 terminus; the germline J gene supplies the remainder. V usage is TRBV13-3 and J usage is TRBJ2-3; 8 nucleotides line up with TRBD2. J gave up 0 bases and V 1 base, and 4 bases lay outside the gene matches. From germline, CDR1 is NNHDY and CDR2 SYVADS. This CDR3 contains 16 residues. Partial CDR3 DNA: TGTGCCAGCAGTGATCTGGGGGGTAATAGTGCAGAA. Translated: CASSDLGGNSAE. The entire CDR3 protein reads CASSDLGGNSAETLYF.

With respect to this clone: Genes and germline come from the mouse. Read coverage stops 4 residues before the CDR3 terminus; the germline J gene supplies the remainder. This chain links TRBV16 with TRBJ1-2; D is unresolved. Germline CDR1 reads SGHSA; CDR2 reads FRNQAP. The CDR3 contains 13 residues. The germline V and J ends were trimmed by 0 bases and 2 bases, with 4 bases remaining between them. CDR3 DNA, as far as it was read: TGTGCAAGCAGCTTAGATGGGAACTCC. Protein sequence: CASSLDGNS. The complete CDR3 protein is CASSLDGNSDYTF. The full variable domain, in which reference TRBV16 and TRBJ1-2 provide the parts outside the CDR3, is NAGVIQTPRHKVTGKGQEATLWCEPISGHSAVFWYRQTIVQGLEFLTYFRNQAPIDDSGMPKERFSAQMPNQSHSTLKIQSTQPQDSAVYLCASSLDGNSDYTFGSGTRLLVI.

This clone was observed a handful of times. Gene names and germline match the mouse. The CDR3 end is not reached by the read, which stops 4 residues before it; the germline J gene fills it in. The V call is TRBV13-3, the J call TRBJ2-3; weak D call: TRBD2 (6 bases). This CDR3 spans 15 amino acids. Germline V lookup: CDR1 NNHDY, CDR2 SYVADS. CDR3 bases read: TGTGCCAGCAGTGATGTGGGATCGGGGGGAGAA. It codes for CASSDVGSGGE. In full, the CDR3 is CASSDVGSGGETLYF.

With respect to this clone: Mouse names are used for the genes. The observed sequence ends 4 residues before the CDR3 terminus, with the missing tail filled in from the germline J gene. The chain carries TRBV13-3 and TRBJ2-3, with 9 nucleotides matching TRBD2. This CDR3 spans 16 amino acids. From germline, CDR1 is NNHDY and CDR2 SYVADS. The ends lost 5 bases at V and 0 bases at J; junction bases unmatched: 7. CDR3 DNA, as far as it was read: TGTGCCAGCAGCCTCACTGGGGGGCCTAGTGCAGAA. Translation gives CASSLTGGPSAE. The full CDR3 protein is CASSLTGGPSAETLYF.

The table lists this clone with a few counts. The genes are named according to mouse. The covered CDR3 bases are TGTGCCAGCAGTATAAAAACAGCCAGCACA. Translation gives CASSIKTAST. The complete CDR3 protein is CASSIKTASTEVFF. This chain links TRBV19 with TRBJ1-1; D is unresolved. The observed sequence ends 4 residues before the CDR3 terminus, with the missing tail filled in from the germline J gene. The germline gives CDR1 FNHDT, CDR2 SITEND (reference sequence). V lost 1 base, J lost 4 bases, and 11 bases lay in between. The CDR3 sequence is 14 residues long.

This clone was seen more than once but under ten times. Gene names refer to mouse genes. The CDR3 end is not reached by the read, which stops 4 residues before it; the germline J gene fills it in. This chain links TRBV17 with TRBJ2-7, with D possibly matching TRBD1 (5 bases). Germline loops: CDR1 MNHDT, CDR2 YYDKIL. This CDR3 spans 13 amino acids. V lost 3 bases, J lost 3 bases, and 9 bases lay in between. The part of the CDR3 DNA that was read is TGTGCTAGCAGTAGTGACAGAAGCTAT. It is translated as CASSSDRSY. The whole CDR3 reads CASSSDRSYEQYF.

Note on this clone: Germline and genes: mouse. From the germline J gene comes the end of the CDR3, since the read stops 4 residues before it. The V gene is TRBV13-2, the J gene TRBJ2-5; 9 nucleotides line up with TRBD1. This CDR3 comprises 16 residues. Trimming removed 0 bases from V and 2 bases from J; junction bases left unmatched: 4. CDR1 is NNHNN, CDR2 SYGAGS, per germline (reference sequence). CDR3 protein: CASGDGTGERQDTQYF. Partial CDR3 DNA: TGTGCCAGCGGTGATGGGACAGGGGAGCGCCAAGAC.

The table lists this clone with a few counts. Mouse gene names and germline throughout. The read ends 4 residues early relative to the CDR3; the germline J gene fills the gap. The J gene is TRBJ2-1, the V gene TRBV31, with 8 bases aligning to TRBD2. This CDR3 spans 14 amino acids. The V and J ends lost 3 bases and 3 bases, in that order; junction bases with no gene match: 4. Germline V gene lookup returns CDR1 GKSSPN and CDR2 SITVG. The sequenced CDR3 bases are TGTGCCTGGAGAACGACTGGGGCCTATGCT. Its protein product is CAWRTTGAYA. From start to end, the CDR3 is CAWRTTGAYAEQFF.

This clone was seen more than once but under ten times. The gene names given are mouse names. CDR3: CASSDAQWPLGVRSSYEQYF. Partial CDR3 DNA: TGTGCCAGCAGTGATGCACAGTGGCCACTGGGGGTCAGGAGCTCCTAT. The chain employs TRBV13-3 and TRBJ2-7; 8 nucleotides line up with TRBD2. Sequencing ends 4 residues short of the CDR3 end; the germline J gene provides the rest. The germline gives CDR1 NNHDY, CDR2 SYVADS. The CDR3 is 20 amino acids. The V gene end was trimmed by 0 bases and the J gene end by 0 bases; junction bases not matched to a gene: 17.

About this clone: The gene names given are mouse names. The CDR3 end lies 4 residues beyond the end of the read and is filled in from the germline J gene. This rearrangement joins TRBV13-3 to TRBJ1-1; 12 bases line up with TRBD1. Germline CDR1 NNHDY, CDR2 SYVADS. The CDR3 covers 16 residues. Germline trimming cut 3 bases from V and 3 bases from J; bases unmatched to any gene: 6. The CDR3 loop reads CASSAGTGGRDTEVFF. CDR3 DNA, as far as it was read: TGTGCCAGCAGTGCTGGGACAGGGGGCAGAGACACA.

Comment on this clone: The gene names here belong to mouse. The read terminates 4 residues before the CDR3 end, so the remaining end is supplied by the germline J gene. This chain joins TRBV1 and TRBJ2-1; the match to TRBD2 covers 8 bases. The V gene end was trimmed by 2 bases and the J gene end by 4 bases; junction bases not matched to a gene: 4. Germline CDR1 NSQYPW, CDR2 LRSPGD (reference sequence). The length of the CDR3 is 15 residues. CDR3 amino acids: CTCSAIGLGYAEQFF. Incomplete CDR3 DNA: TGCACCTGCAGTGCAATTGGACTGGGATATGCT. The whole variable domain, filled in from reference TRBV1 and TRBJ2-1, reads VTLLEQNPRWRLVPRGQAVNLRCILKNSQYPWMSWYQQDLQKQLQWLFTLRSPGDKEVKSLPGADYLATRVTDTELRLQVANMSQGRTLYCTCSAIGLGYAEQFFGPGTRLTVL.